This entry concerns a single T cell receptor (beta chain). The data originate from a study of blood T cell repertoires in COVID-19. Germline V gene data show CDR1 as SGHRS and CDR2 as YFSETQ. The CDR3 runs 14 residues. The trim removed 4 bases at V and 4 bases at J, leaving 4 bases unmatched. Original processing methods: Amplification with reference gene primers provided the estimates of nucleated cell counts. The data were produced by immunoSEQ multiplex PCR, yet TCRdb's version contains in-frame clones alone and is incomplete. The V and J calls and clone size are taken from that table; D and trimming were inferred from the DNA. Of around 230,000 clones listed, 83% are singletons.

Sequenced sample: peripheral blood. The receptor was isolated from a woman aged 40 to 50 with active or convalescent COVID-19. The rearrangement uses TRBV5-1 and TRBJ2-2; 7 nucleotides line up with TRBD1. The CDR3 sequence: CASSPDRATGELFF. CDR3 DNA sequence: TGCGCCAGCAGCCCTGACAGGGCCACCGGGGAGCTGTTTTTT.